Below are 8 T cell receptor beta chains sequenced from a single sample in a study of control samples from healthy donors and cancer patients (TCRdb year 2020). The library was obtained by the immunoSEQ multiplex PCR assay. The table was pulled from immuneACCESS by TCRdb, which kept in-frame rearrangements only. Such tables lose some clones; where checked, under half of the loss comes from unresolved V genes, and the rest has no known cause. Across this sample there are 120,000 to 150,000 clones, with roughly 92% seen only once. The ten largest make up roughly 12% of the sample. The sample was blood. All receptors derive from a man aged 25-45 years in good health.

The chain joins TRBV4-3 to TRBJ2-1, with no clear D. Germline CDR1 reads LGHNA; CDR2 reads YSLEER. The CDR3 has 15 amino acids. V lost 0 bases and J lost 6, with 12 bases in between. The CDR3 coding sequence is TGCGCCAGCAGCCAAGATTGGCGCATAGCCAATGAGCAGTTCTTC. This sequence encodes CASSQDWRIANEQFF.

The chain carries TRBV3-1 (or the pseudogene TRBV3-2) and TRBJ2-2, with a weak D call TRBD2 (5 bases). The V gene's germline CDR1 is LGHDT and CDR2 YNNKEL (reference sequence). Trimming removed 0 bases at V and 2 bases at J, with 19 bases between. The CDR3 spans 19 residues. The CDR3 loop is CASSQDSFRWEFNTGELFF. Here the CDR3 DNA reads TGTGCCAGCAGCCAAGATTCTTTTCGGTGGGAGTTCAACACCGGGGAGCTGTTTTTT.

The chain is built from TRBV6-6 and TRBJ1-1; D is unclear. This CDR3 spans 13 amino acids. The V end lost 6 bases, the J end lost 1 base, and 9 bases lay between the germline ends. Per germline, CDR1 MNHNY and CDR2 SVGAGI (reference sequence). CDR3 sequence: CASRLTGNTEAFF. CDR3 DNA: TGTGCCAGCAGACTGACCGGGAACACTGAAGCTTTCTTT.

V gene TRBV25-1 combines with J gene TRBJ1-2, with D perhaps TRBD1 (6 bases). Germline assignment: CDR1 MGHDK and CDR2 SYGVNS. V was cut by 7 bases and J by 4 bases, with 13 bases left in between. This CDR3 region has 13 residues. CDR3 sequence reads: CASKGQSFYGYTF. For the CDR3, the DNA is TGTGCCAGCAAAGGACAGTCTTTCTATGGCTACACCTTC.

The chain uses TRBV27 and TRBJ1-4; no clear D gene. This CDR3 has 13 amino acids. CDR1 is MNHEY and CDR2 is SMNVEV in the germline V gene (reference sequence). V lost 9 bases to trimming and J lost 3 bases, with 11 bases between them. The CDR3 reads CASRGFANEKLFF. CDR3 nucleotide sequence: TGTGCCAGTCGGGGTTTTGCTAATGAAAAACTGTTTTTT. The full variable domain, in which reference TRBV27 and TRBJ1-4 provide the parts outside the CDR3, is EAQVTQNPRYLITVTGKKLTVTCSQNMNHEYMSWYRQDPGLGLRQIYYSMNVEVTDKGDVPEGYKVSRKEKRNFPLILESPSPNQTSLYFCASRGFANEKLFFGSGTQLSVL.

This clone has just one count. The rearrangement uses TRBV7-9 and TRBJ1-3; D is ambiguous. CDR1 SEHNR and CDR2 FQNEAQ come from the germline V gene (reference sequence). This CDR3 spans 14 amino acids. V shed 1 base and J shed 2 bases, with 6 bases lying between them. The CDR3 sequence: CASSLGGAGNTIYF. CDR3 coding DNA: TGTGCCAGCAGCTTAGGGGGTGCTGGAAACACCATATATTTT.

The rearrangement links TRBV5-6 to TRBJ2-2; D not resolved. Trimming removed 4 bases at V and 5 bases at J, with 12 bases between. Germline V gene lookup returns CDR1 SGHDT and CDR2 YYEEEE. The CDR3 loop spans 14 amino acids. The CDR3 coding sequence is TGTGCCAGCAGCCGAAACAAAGGGACCGGGGAGCTGTTTTTT. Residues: CASSRNKGTGELFF.

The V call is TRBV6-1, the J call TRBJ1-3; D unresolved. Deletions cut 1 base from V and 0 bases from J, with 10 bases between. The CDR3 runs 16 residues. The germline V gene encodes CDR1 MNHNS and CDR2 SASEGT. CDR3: CASSEGAGDSGNTIYF. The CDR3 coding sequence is TGTGCCAGCAGTGAAGGGGCCGGGGACTCTGGAAACACCATATATTTT.